The 20 T cell receptor beta chains below were found in one sample sequenced in a study of blood T cells in healthy people across ages. The authors ran a second PCR of 7 to 11 cycles using a sample-barcoded 5' primer and a J-beta primer mix. Each CDR3 protein is one row after TCRdb ran MiXCR on the 5' RACE reads. The data contain over 450,000 distinct CDR3 sequences, around 24% of them singletons. The data also belong to a second study, concerning T cells of mothers and their children.

The specimen was blood. These receptors were collected from a boy between 5 and 17 years old in good health.

The genes are TRBV7-9 and TRBJ2-2; 7 positions agree with TRBD2. The trim removed 7 bases at V and 1 base at J, leaving 6 bases unmatched. Germline V gene lookup returns CDR1 SEHNR and CDR2 FQNEAQ (reference sequence). This CDR3 is 15 amino acids long. CDR3 amino acids: CASTGGNGNTGELFF. The CDR3 nucleotides read TGTGCCAGCACCGGGGGGAATGGGAACACCGGGGAGCTGTTTTTT.

This clonotype has only a few counts. The gene calls are TRBV9 and TRBJ1-1, with D perhaps matching TRBD1 (5 bases). The germline gives CDR1 SGDLS, CDR2 YYNGEE. The germline V and J ends were trimmed by 0 bases and 2 bases, with 14 bases remaining between them. The length of the CDR3 is 16 residues. CDR3 region: CASSVDGRGLNTEAFF. The CDR3 DNA reads TGTGCCAGCAGCGTAGACGGGAGGGGATTAAACACTGAAGCTTTCTTT.

V usage is TRBV5-1 and J usage is TRBJ1-2; D perhaps matches TRBD1 (6 bases). The CDR3 has 12 residues. Looked up from germline, CDR1 is SGHRS and CDR2 is YFSETQ. V lost 4 bases and J 4 bases, leaving 8 bases between the germline ends. The CDR3 nucleotides are TGCGCCAGCAGCATGGACAGCTATGGCTACACCTTC. This translates into CASSMDSYGYTF.

With respect to this clonotype: At one of its ends the junction is not consistent with the germline gene, which may arise from a read error. The chain is built from TRBV3-1 and TRBJ2-5; 8 nucleotides agree with TRBD2. The J call may be faulty, since TRBJ2-1 better matches the DNA end. CDR1 is LGHDT and CDR2 is YNNKEL in the germline V gene (reference sequence). The CDR3 covers 16 residues. CDR3 region: CTSSPMAGGFYNEQFF. CDR3 nucleotides: TGTACCAGCAGCCCCATGGCGGGAGGCTTCTACAATGAGCAGTTCTTC.

This clonotype was observed a few times. The CDR3: CASSVSQLSNQPQHF. The CDR3 coding sequence is TGTGCCAGCAGTGTATCACAGCTTAGCAATCAGCCCCAGCATTTT. This chain uses TRBV6-1 with TRBJ1-5; unclear D gene. Trimming shortened V by 4 bases and J by 0 bases, and 10 bases separated the two germline ends. Germline V gives CDR1 MNHNS, CDR2 SASEGT. The CDR3 extends over 15 amino acids.

This clonotype was seen more than once but under ten times. CDR3 nucleotide sequence: TGTGCCAGCAGTGAGGCAGATTACAATGAGCAGTTCTTC. It translates to CASSEADYNEQFF. V usage is TRBV6-1 and J usage is TRBJ2-1; D unclear. From germline, CDR1 is MNHNS and CDR2 SASEGT. V lost 3 bases to trimming and J lost 4 bases, with 7 bases between them. The CDR3 contains 13 residues.

In DNA, the CDR3 is TGTGCCAGCAGCCCGATTGGGGCCAACGTCCTGACTTTC. Translated: CASSPIGANVLTF. The rearrangement uses TRBV7-2 and TRBJ2-6, with D unclear. Trimming took off 5 bases at V and 3 bases at J, with 5 bases between the two ends. This CDR3 is built from 13 residues. Germline CDR1 and CDR2: SGHTA and FQGNSA.

J is TRBJ2-5 and V is TRBV7-3; D is undetermined. The J call could be wrong; TRBJ2-1 is a better fit for the DNA end. Germline lookup yields CDR1 SGHTA and CDR2 FQGTGA. The CDR3 runs to 18 residues. This CDR3 reads CASSLQTFSGQTYNEQFF. The DNA for the CDR3 is TGTGCCAGCAGCTTACAAACCTTTTCCGGGCAGACCTACAATGAGCAGTTCTTC.

This clonotype occurred once. V and J are TRBV20-1 and TRBJ1-1; D unclear. Germline V gene sequence: CDR1 DFQATT, CDR2 SNEGSKA (reference sequence). Trimming took off 1 base at V and 6 bases at J, with 15 bases between the two ends. The CDR3 consists of 14 residues. CDR3 in DNA: TGCAGTGCTAGAGGGACGGGGATGGGCGCTGAAGCTTTCTTT. The encoded protein is CSARGTGMGAEAFF.

The chain links TRBV6-6 to TRBJ2-3; 8 nucleotides align to TRBD1. The CDR3 loop spans 15 amino acids. V shed 5 bases and J 3 bases; nucleotides not matched to a gene: 7. CDR1 is MNHNY and CDR2 is SVGAGI in the germline V gene (reference sequence). The CDR3 nucleotides read TGTGCCAGCAGTGACACAGGGGGTGCAACAGATACGCAGTATTTT. Translation: CASSDTGGATDTQYF.

This chain joins TRBV29-1 and TRBJ2-1; a weak D match, TRBD2 (6 bases). The V end was cut by 3 bases, the J end by 2 bases, with 23 bases between. This CDR3 spans 18 amino acids. From germline, CDR1 is SQVTM and CDR2 ANQGSEA. DNA for the CDR3: TGCAGCGTTGATTTCGTGAAAGGTCTGGGGGGACCCTACAATGAGCAGTTCTTC. The encoded protein is CSVDFVKGLGGPYNEQFF.

The J gene is TRBJ2-7, the V gene TRBV30, with 7 bases aligning to TRBD2. Looked up from germline, CDR1 is GTSNPN and CDR2 is SVGIG (reference sequence). The V segment lost 0 bases and the J segment 7 bases; nucleotides outside the gene matches: 6. The CDR3 runs to 13 residues. The CDR3 sequence is CAWSVSGVEEQYF. For the CDR3, the DNA is TGTGCCTGGAGTGTGAGCGGGGTCGAGGAGCAGTACTTC.

This clonotype has a handful of counts. The chain recombines TRBV2 with TRBJ2-1, with D perhaps matching TRBD2 (5 bases). V shed 1 base and J shed 10 bases, with 23 bases lying between them. Germline V gene lookup returns CDR1 SNHLY and CDR2 FYNNEI. The CDR3 has 17 residues. CDR3 coding DNA: TGTGCCAGCAGTGAAGAGCGGCGGTTGAAATGGGTCCAGGAGCAGTTCTTC. It encodes CASSEERRLKWVQEQFF.

The chain couples TRBV4-3 to TRBJ2-5; either TRBD1 or TRBD2 may fit D (5 bases each). Looked up from germline, CDR1 is LGHNA and CDR2 is YSLEER. V was shortened by 0 bases and J by 9 bases, with 11 bases between the two germline ends. The CDR3 contains 13 residues. CDR3 in DNA: TGCGCCAGCAGCCAAGAGCCAGGGAGTGCCCAGTACTTC. Its translation is CASSQEPGSAQYF.

This clonotype was observed a few times. This chain joins TRBV7-6 and TRBJ2-3; D is unclear. The CDR3 runs to 16 residues. The germline V gene encodes CDR1 SGHVS and CDR2 FNYEAQ. Trimming stripped 5 bases from V and 8 bases from J, with 23 bases between. The CDR3 DNA is TGTGCCAGCAGCGCACCCGACGGAAAACCGGTCGGTACGCAGTATTTT. This sequence encodes CASSAPDGKPVGTQYF.

This clonotype has more than one count but fewer than ten. V gene TRBV5-1 combines with J gene TRBJ2-7, with 10 bases matching TRBD1. The J call may not be correct, given that the DNA end is closer to TRBJ2-1. The germline V gene has CDR1 SGHRS and CDR2 YFSETQ. The CDR3 is 14 amino acids. DNA for the CDR3: TGCGCCAGCAGCTACGGGACAGGGGAGGATGAGCAGTTCTTC. Translated: CASSYGTGEDEQFF.

The V call is TRBV9, the J call TRBJ1-6; D is unresolved. Looked up from germline, CDR1 is SGDLS and CDR2 is YYNGEE. CDR3 length: 16 residues. The ends were cut back, 1 base at V and 4 bases at J, with 12 bases in the middle. CDR3: CASSVTPGDYNSPLHF. The CDR3, as DNA: TGTGCCAGCAGCGTAACTCCCGGAGATTATAATTCACCCCTCCACTTT.

The rearrangement uses TRBV7-2 and TRBJ1-6; 8 bases map to TRBD1. The V segment lost 4 bases and the J segment 4 bases; nucleotides outside the gene matches: 6. Germline values: CDR1 SGHTA, CDR2 FQGNSA. The CDR3 has 16 residues. The CDR3 DNA reads TGTGCCAGCAGCTCCCTGGGACAGGCTTATAATTCACCCCTCCACTTT. Translated, it gives CASSSLGQAYNSPLHF.

The chain recombines TRBV4-2 with TRBJ2-4; TRBD1 or TRBD2 may be the D gene (5 bases each). The CDR3 has 19 residues. Deletions cut 4 bases from V and 0 bases from J, with 22 bases between. From germline, CDR1 is LGHNA and CDR2 YNFKEQ. CDR3 region: CASSRLPGPPDLAKNIQYF. As DNA, the CDR3 is TGTGCCAGCAGCCGGCTACCGGGGCCCCCCGACCTAGCCAAAAACATTCAGTACTTC.

The V call is TRBV9, the J call TRBJ1-1; perhaps TRBD1 as D (6 bases). The germline V and J ends were trimmed by 3 bases and 1 base, with 13 bases remaining between them. This CDR3 contains 15 residues. Germline lookup yields CDR1 SGDLS and CDR2 YYNGEE. The CDR3 reads CASSALGAGNTEAFF. The DNA for the CDR3 is TGTGCCAGCAGCGCCCTGGGGGCGGGGAACACTGAAGCTTTCTTT.